What follows are 20 T cell receptor beta chains derived from one specimen sequenced in a study of OX40 agonist ivuxolimab in advanced cancers. Assay used: immunoSEQ multiplex PCR; TCRdb lists only in-frame clones, some missing. The sample contains approximately 23,000 clones, over 60% of which appear only once. This material consisted of CD4+ or CD8+ T cells sorted from blood, taken in a trial of the OX40 agonist ivuxolimab. The receptors shown here come from an adult with an advanced solid tumor such as melanoma, head and neck, liver or kidney cancer.

The V gene is TRBV6-5, the J gene TRBJ2-1; D may be TRBD2 (6 bases). V dropped 5 bases and J dropped 1 base, with 12 bases sitting between them. This CDR3 comprises 15 residues. CDR1 and CDR2 from the germline V gene are MNHEY and SVGAGI. The CDR3 DNA reads as TGTGCCAGCAGTCCCCCGGAGGGGTCCTACAATGAGCAGTTCTTC. Its protein is CASSPPEGSYNEQFF.

The rearrangement joins TRBV27 to TRBJ1-4; 9 nucleotides line up with TRBD1. This CDR3 region has 16 residues. Germline V gene data show CDR1 as MNHEY and CDR2 as SMNVEV (reference sequence). Germline trimming cut 5 bases from V and 3 bases from J; bases unmatched to any gene: 7. CDR3 sequence (DNA): TGTGCCAGCAGTCCACCTCGACAGGGGGCTAATGAAAAACTGTTTTTT. It translates to CASSPPRQGANEKLFF.

This clone has only a few counts. This chain connects TRBV5-4 to TRBJ2-2; 9 nucleotides match TRBD2. The CDR3 has 15 residues. V shed 1 base, J shed 6 bases, and the junction held 4 bases outside the gene matches. The germline V gene has CDR1 SGHNT and CDR2 YYREEE (reference sequence). The CDR3 spells CASSLWRGGAGELFF. The CDR3, as DNA: TGTGCCAGCAGCTTGTGGCGGGGGGGCGCCGGGGAGCTGTTTTTT.

V and J are TRBV13 and TRBJ1-1; D unresolved. The CDR3 is 12 amino acids. Trimming left V 3 bases short and J 3 bases short, with 5 bases between. Germline-derived CDR1 and CDR2 are PRHDT and FYEKMQ (reference sequence). The CDR3 coding sequence is TGTGCCAGCAGCTTTCAGTACACTGAAGCTTTCTTT. Translated: CASSFQYTEAFF.

J is TRBJ1-1 and V is TRBV5-4; D remains unclear. The V gene lost 0 bases and the J gene lost 4 bases, with 7 bases spanning the gap. The CDR3 sequence is 13 residues long. The germline V gene has CDR1 SGHNT and CDR2 YYREEE (reference sequence). The CDR3 loop is CASSLVGSTEAFF. The CDR3 region has the DNA TGTGCCAGCAGCTTGGTCGGGAGCACTGAAGCTTTCTTT.

The rearrangement links TRBV9 to TRBJ2-7, with 11 positions matching TRBD2. This CDR3 has 14 residues. In germline, CDR1 is SGDLS, CDR2 YYNGEE. The ends lost 1 base at V and 5 bases at J; junction bases unmatched: 2. Here the CDR3 reads CASSVLAGGNEQYF. In DNA form, the CDR3 reads TGTGCCAGCAGCGTACTAGCGGGGGGAAACGAGCAGTACTTC. Supplemented by reference TRBV9 and TRBJ2-7, the full variable domain reads DSGVTQTPKHLITATGQRVTLRCSPRSGDLSVYWYQQSLDQGLQFLIQYYNGEERAKGNILERFSAQQFPDLHSELNLSSLELGDSALYFCASSVLAGGNEQYFGPGTRLTVT.

The CDR3 loop reads CASSQGPYGYTF. The CDR3 nucleotides read TGCGCCAGCAGCCAAGGTCCCTATGGCTACACCTTC. The chain couples TRBV4-1 to TRBJ1-2; D remains unclear. The CDR3 sequence is 12 residues long. V was cut by 1 base and J by 4 bases, with 4 bases left in between. The V gene's germline CDR1 is MGHRA and CDR2 YSYEKL.

This clone has a handful of counts. V usage is TRBV7-6 and J usage is TRBJ2-7; 9 bases align to TRBD1. With V trimmed by 0 bases and J by 1 base, 1 base remained unmatched. The CDR3 is 15 amino acids. The germline V gene has CDR1 SGHVS and CDR2 FNYEAQ. CDR3 loop: CASSLADRGSYEQYF. The CDR3 coding sequence is TGTGCCAGCAGCTTAGCGGACAGGGGATCCTACGAGCAGTACTTC.

The gene calls are TRBV21-1 and TRBJ2-7. TRBV21-1 is termed a pseudogene. CDR3 size: 15 residues. The CDR3 spells CASSKLRGGYYEQYF. For the CDR3, the DNA is TGTGCCAGCAGCAAATTGCGAGGGGGGTACTACGAGCAGTACTTC.

The chain recombines TRBV9 with TRBJ1-5; TRBD1 aligns across 7 bases. Germline V gene sequence: CDR1 SGDLS, CDR2 YYNGEE. The J segment lost 0 bases and the V segment lost 3 bases, leaving 3 bases of the junction unmatched. The CDR3 consists of 15 residues. CDR3 in DNA: TGTGCCAGCAGCGCAGGGACAGCTAGCAATCAGCCCCAGCATTTT. It encodes CASSAGTASNQPQHF.

The CDR3 nucleotides are TGTGCCAGTAGTACCTCGGGGGTTGAAGCTTTCTTT. It is translated as CASSTSGVEAFF. The V and J genes are TRBV19 and TRBJ1-1; D is perhaps TRBD1 (5 bases). V lost 4 bases to trimming and J lost 7 bases, with 10 bases between them. This CDR3 comprises 12 residues. Looked up from germline, CDR1 is LNHDA and CDR2 is SQIVND (reference sequence).

This chain joins TRBV10-3 and TRBJ2-7, with TRBD1 identical over 7 bases. The CDR3 length is 13 residues. With V trimmed by 7 bases and J by 4 bases, 7 bases remained unmatched. CDR1 and CDR2 (germline): ENHRY, SYGVKD. The CDR3 DNA follows: TGTGCCATCAATGACAGGGAGTCGTACGAGCAGTACTTC. Translation: CAINDRESYEQYF.

The V gene is TRBV28, the J gene TRBJ2-7, with D hard to call. The V end lost 6 bases, the J end lost 3 bases, and 18 bases lay between the germline ends. The CDR3 has 15 residues. Germline-derived CDR1 and CDR2 are MDHEN and SYDVKM. The CDR3 region has the DNA TGTGCCAGCAGGGTTACAAGTTGGGAAGGCTACGAGCAGTACTTC. Translating gives CASRVTSWEGYEQYF.

CDR3 DNA sequence: TGTGCCAGCAGTGACCGACGGAACACTGAAGCTTTCTTT. This sequence encodes CASSDRRNTEAFF. The V and J genes are TRBV2 and TRBJ1-1; D not certain. The germline V and J ends were trimmed by 3 bases and 1 base, with 6 bases remaining between them. This CDR3 spans 13 amino acids. Germline V gene data show CDR1 as SNHLY and CDR2 as FYNNEI.

The chain couples TRBV6-1 to TRBJ2-2; 8 nucleotides line up with TRBD1. Germline CDR1 and CDR2: MNHNS and SASEGT. With 0 bases clipped from V and 4 bases from J, the junction kept 10 bases outside the gene matches. The CDR3 is 18 residues long. The CDR3 DNA reads TGTGCCAGCAGTGAAGCGCATCCGCCAGGGGGCAGCACCGGGGAGCTGTTTTTT. It translates to CASSEAHPPGGSTGELFF.

This chain uses TRBV4-2 with TRBJ2-2; unclear D gene. The CDR3 covers 13 residues. Trimming pared 5 bases from V and 7 bases from J, leaving 11 bases between. In germline, CDR1 is LGHNA, CDR2 YNFKEQ. As DNA, the CDR3 is TGTGCCAGCAGCTTAGTCGTGGGCGGGGAGCTGTTTTTT. This sequence encodes CASSLVVGGELFF.

V is TRBV19 and J is TRBJ2-5, with 9 positions matching TRBD1. CDR3 length: 15 residues. The V and J ends lost 3 bases and 3 bases, in that order; junction bases with no gene match: 5. The germline CDR1 and CDR2 sequences are LNHDA and SQIVND (reference sequence). The CDR3 DNA follows: TGTGCCAGTAGTATTTTTGGGACAGGGAAAGAGACCCAGTACTTC. Residues: CASSIFGTGKETQYF. Looking up the rest from reference TRBV19 and TRBJ2-5 gives the full variable domain: DGGITQSPKYLFRKEGQNVTLSCEQNLNHDAMYWYRQDPGQGLRLIYYSQIVNDFQKGDIAEGYSVSREKKESFPLTVTSAQKNPTAFYLCASSIFGTGKETQYFGPGTRLLVL.

The chain links TRBV11-3 to TRBJ1-1, with 10 positions matching TRBD1. CDR3 length equals 17 residues. Per germline, CDR1 SGHNT and CDR2 YENEEA. The ends lost 5 bases at V and 3 bases at J; junction bases unmatched: 12. The CDR3 reads CASSEGTGVWVDTEAFF. For the CDR3, the DNA is TGTGCCAGCAGCGAAGGGACAGGGGTTTGGGTGGACACTGAAGCTTTCTTT.

This chain links TRBV27 with TRBJ2-1, with D tentatively TRBD1 or TRBD2 (6 bases each). Per the germline V gene, CDR1 is MNHEY and CDR2 is SMNVEV (reference sequence). Trimming cost V 6 bases and J 5 bases, with 20 bases left between them. The CDR3 sequence is 16 residues long. The DNA for the CDR3 is TGTGCCAGCAGGATACGGGTTTTGGGGGGCCACAATGAGCAGTTCTTC. Amino acids: CASRIRVLGGHNEQFF.

A few counts support this clone. The chain combines TRBV5-8 with TRBJ1-1, with D tentatively TRBD1 (6 bases). Germline V gene sequence: CDR1 SGHTS, CDR2 YDEGEE. Trimming removed 4 bases from V and 1 base from J, with 20 bases in between. The CDR3 is made up of 17 amino acids. Written as DNA, the CDR3 is TGTGCCAGCAGCCCGGGGGGACACAGCTATCGGAACACTGAAGCTTTCTTT. Its protein product is CASSPGGHSYRNTEAFF.